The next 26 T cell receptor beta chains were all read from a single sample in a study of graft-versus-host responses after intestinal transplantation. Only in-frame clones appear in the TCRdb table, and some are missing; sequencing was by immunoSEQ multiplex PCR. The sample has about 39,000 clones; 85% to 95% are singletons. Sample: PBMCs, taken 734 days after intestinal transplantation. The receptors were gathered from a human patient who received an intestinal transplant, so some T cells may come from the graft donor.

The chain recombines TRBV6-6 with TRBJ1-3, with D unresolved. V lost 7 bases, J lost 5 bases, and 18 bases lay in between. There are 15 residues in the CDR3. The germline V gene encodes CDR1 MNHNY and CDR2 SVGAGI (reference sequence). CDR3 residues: CASTSVGAGRNTIYF. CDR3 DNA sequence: TGTGCCAGCACCTCGGTTGGAGCAGGACGAAACACCATATATTTT.

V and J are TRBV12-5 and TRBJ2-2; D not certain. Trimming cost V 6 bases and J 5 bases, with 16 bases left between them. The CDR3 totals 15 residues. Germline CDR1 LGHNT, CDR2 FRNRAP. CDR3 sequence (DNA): TGTGCTAGTGGGGCGTGGACGGAACAAACCGGGGAGCTGTTTTTT. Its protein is CASGAWTEQTGELFF.

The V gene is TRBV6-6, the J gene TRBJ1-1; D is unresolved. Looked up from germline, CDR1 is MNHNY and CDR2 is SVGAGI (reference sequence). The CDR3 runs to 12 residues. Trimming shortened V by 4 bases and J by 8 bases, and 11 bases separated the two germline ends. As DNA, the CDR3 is TGTGCCAGCAGTTTCGGGCCTCCCGAAGCTTTCTTT. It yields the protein CASSFGPPEAFF.

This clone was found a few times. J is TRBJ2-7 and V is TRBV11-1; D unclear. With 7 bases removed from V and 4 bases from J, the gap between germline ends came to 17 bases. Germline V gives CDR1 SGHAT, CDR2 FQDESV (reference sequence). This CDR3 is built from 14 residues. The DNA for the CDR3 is TGTGCCAGCACCCAAACACGAGCTTCTTACGAGCAGTACTTC. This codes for CASTQTRASYEQYF.

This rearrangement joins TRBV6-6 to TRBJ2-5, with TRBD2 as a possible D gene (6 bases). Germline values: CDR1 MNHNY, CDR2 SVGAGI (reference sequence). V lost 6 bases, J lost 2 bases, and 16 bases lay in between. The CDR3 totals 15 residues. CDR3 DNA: TGTGCCAGCAGCGGCGGGACTGCTATACAAGAGACCCAGTACTTC. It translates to CASSGGTAIQETQYF.

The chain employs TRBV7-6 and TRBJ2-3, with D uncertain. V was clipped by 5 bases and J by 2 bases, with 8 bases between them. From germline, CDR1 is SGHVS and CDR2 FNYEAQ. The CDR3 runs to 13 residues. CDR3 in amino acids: CASSLEHTDTQYF. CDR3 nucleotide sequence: TGTGCCAGCAGCCTCGAGCACACAGATACGCAGTATTTT.

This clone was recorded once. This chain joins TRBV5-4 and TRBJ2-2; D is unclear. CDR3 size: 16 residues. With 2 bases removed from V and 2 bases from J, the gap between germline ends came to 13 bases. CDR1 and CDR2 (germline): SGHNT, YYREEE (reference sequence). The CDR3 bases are TGTGCCAGCAGCTTTTGGGGATCGTATAACACCGGGGAGCTGTTTTTT. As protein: CASSFWGSYNTGELFF.

CDR3 in amino acids: CSVDSLAGAMNNEQFF. CDR3 bases: TGCAGCGTTGATAGTCTAGCGGGAGCAATGAACAATGAGCAGTTCTTC. The chain joins TRBV29-1 to TRBJ2-1, with TRBD2 matching 10 bases. The ends lost 3 bases at V and 5 bases at J; junction bases unmatched: 10. Germline CDR1 and CDR2: SQVTM and ANQGSEA. The CDR3 sequence is 16 residues long.

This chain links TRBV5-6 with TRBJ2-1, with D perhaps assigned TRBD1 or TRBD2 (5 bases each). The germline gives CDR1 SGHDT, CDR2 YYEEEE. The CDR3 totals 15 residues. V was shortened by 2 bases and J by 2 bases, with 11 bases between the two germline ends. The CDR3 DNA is TGTGCCAGCAGCTTCCGGGACCCAACCTACAATGAGCAGTTCTTC. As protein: CASSFRDPTYNEQFF.

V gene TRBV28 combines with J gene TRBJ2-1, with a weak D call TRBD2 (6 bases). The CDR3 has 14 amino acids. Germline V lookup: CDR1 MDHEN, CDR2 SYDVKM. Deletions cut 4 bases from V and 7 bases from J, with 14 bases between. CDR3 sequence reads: CASSSSLAWNEQFF. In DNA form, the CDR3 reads TGTGCCAGCAGTTCTTCCCTAGCGTGGAATGAGCAGTTCTTC.

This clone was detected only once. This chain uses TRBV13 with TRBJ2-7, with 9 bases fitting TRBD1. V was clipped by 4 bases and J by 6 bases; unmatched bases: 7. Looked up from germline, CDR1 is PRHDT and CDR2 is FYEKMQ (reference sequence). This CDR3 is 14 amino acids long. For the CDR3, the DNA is TGTGCCAGCAGCTCCCGGGACAGGGTCCCCGAGCAGTACTTC. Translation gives CASSSRDRVPEQYF. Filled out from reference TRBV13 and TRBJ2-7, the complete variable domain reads AAGVIQSPRHLIKEKRETATLKCYPIPRHDTVYWYQQGPGQDPQFLISFYEKMQSDKGSIPDRFSAQQFSDYHSELNMSSLELGDSALYFCASSSRDRVPEQYFGPGTRLTVT.

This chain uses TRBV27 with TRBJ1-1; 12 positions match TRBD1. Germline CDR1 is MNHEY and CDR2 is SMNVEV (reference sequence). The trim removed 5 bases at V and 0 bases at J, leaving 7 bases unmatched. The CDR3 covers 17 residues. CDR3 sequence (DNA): TGTGCCAGCAGTCGCCGGGACAGGGGGCGCGTGAACACTGAAGCTTTCTTT. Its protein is CASSRRDRGRVNTEAFF.

The CDR3 protein is CASSLDVYGSPLHF. The CDR3 coding sequence is TGTGCCAGCAGCTTAGATGTCTACGGTTCACCCCTCCACTTT. The J gene is TRBJ1-6, the V gene TRBV11-3; no clear D gene. CDR3 size: 14 residues. Germline V CDR1 and CDR2: SGHNT, YENEEA. V was trimmed by 0 bases and J by 9 bases, leaving 9 bases between them.

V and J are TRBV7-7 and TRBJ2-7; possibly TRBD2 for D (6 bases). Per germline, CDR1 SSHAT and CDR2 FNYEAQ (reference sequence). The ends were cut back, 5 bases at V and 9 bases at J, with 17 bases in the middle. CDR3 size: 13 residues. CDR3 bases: TGTGCCAGCAGCCCCGACACTAGCACTGTGCAGTACTTC. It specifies CASSPDTSTVQYF.

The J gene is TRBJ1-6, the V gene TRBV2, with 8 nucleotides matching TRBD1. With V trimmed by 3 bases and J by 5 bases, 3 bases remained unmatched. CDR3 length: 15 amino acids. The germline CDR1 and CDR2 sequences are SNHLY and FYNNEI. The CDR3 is CASSERQGNNSPLHF. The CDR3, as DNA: TGTGCCAGCAGTGAGAGACAGGGGAATAATTCACCCCTCCACTTT.

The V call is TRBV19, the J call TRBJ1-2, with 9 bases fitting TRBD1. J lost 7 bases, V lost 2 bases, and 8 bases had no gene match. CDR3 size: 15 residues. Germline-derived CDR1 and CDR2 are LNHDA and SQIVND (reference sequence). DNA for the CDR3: TGTGCCAGTAGTATAATAAGTGGGACAGGGCTTGGCTACACCTTC. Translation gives CASSIISGTGLGYTF.

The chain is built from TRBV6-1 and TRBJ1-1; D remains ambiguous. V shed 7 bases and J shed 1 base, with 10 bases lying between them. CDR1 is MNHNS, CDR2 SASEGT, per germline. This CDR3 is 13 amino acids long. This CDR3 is CASILSGNTEAFF. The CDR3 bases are TGTGCCAGCATCTTGTCGGGGAACACTGAAGCTTTCTTT.

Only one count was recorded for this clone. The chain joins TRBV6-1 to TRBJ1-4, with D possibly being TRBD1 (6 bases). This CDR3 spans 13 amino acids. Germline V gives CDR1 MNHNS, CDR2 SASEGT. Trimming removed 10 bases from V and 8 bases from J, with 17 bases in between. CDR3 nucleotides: TGTGCCATTTACAGGGAGTCCCTCGAAAAACTGTTTTTT. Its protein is CAIYRESLEKLFF.

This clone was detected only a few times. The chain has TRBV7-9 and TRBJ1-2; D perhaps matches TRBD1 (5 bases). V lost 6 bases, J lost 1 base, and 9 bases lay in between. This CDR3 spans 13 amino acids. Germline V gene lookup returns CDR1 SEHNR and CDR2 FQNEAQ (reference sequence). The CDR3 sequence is CASSRDLNYGYTF. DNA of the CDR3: TGTGCCAGCAGTCGGGACCTTAACTATGGCTACACCTTC.

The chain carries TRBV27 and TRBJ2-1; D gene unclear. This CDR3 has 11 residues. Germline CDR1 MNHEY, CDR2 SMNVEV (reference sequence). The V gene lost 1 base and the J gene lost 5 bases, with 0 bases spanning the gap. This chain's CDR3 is CASSLYNEQFF. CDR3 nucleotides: TGTGCCAGCAGTTTATACAATGAGCAGTTCTTC.

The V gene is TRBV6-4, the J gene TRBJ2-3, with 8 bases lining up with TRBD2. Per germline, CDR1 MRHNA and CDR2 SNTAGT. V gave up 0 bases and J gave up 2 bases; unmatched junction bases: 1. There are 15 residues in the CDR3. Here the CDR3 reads CASSDSGGATDTQYF. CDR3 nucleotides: TGTGCCAGCAGTGACTCCGGGGGGGCCACAGATACGCAGTATTTT.

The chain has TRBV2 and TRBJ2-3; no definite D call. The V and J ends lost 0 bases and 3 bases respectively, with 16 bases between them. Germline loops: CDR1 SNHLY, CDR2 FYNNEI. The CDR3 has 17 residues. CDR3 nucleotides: TGTGCCAGCAGTGAAGCGCTTCGTTCCCAAGTAACAGATACGCAGTATTTT. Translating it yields CASSEALRSQVTDTQYF.

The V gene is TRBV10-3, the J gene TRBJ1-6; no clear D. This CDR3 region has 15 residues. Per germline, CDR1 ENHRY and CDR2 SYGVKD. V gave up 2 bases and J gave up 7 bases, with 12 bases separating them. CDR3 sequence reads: CAISEEGQENSPLHF. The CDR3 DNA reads TGTGCCATCAGTGAGGAAGGGCAGGAGAATTCACCCCTCCACTTT.

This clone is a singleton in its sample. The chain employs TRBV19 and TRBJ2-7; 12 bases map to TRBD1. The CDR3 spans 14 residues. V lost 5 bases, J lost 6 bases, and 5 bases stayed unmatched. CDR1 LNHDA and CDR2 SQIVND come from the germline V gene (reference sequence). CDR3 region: CASSVGTGGSEQYF. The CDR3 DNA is TGTGCCAGTAGTGTCGGGACAGGGGGCTCCGAGCAGTACTTC.

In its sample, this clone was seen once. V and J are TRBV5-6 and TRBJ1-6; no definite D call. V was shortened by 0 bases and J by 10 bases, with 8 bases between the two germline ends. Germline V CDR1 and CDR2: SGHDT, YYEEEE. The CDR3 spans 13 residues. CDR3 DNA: TGTGCCAGCAGCTTGGAAACCCGGTCACCCCTCCACTTT. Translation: CASSLETRSPLHF.

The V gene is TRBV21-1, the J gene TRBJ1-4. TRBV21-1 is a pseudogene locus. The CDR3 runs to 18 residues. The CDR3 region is CASSKARRGRQRIEKLFF. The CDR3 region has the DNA TGTGCCAGCAGCAAGGCCCGGAGGGGGAGACAGCGAATTGAAAAACTGTTTTTT.